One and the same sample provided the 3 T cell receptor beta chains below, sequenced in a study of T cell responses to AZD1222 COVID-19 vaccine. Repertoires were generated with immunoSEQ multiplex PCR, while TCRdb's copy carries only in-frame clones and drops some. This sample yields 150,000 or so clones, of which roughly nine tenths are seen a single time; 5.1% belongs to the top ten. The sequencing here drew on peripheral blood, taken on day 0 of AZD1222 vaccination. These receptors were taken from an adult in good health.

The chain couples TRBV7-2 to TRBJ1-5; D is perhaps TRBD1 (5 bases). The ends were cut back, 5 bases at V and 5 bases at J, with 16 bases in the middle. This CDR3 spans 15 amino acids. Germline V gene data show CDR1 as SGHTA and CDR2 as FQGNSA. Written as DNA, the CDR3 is TGTGCCAGCAGCCTGGGATCTCGACAGTATCAGCCCCAGCATTTT. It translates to CASSLGSRQYQPQHF.

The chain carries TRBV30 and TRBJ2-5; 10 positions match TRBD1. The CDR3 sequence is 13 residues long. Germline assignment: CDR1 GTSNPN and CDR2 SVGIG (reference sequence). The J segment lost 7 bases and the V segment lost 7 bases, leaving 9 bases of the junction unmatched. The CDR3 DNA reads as TGTGCCTACGACAGGGGGCGTTCGTGGACCCAGTACTTC. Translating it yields CAYDRGRSWTQYF.

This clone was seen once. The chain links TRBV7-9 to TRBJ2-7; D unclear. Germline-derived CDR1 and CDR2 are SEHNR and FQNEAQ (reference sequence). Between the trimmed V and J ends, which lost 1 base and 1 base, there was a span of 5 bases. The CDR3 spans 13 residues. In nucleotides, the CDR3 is TGTGCCAGCAGCTTAGGCTATTCCTACGAGCAGTACTTC. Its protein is CASSLGYSYEQYF. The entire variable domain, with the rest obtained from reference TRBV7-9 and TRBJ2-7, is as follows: DTGVSQNPRHKITKRGQNVTFRCDPISEHNRLYWYRQTLGQGPEFLTYFQNEAQLEKSRLLSDRFSAERPKGSFSTLEIQRTEQGDSAMYLCASSLGYSYEQYFGPGTRLTVT.